This T cell receptor (beta chain) was observed in a study of OX40 agonist ivuxolimab in advanced cancers. The method was immunoSEQ multiplex PCR; TCRdb's version includes in-frame clones alone and lacks a portion of them. The table has about 20,000 clones, more than 65% seen once; the top ten hold approximately 3.9%. This clonotype was sampled from an adult with an advanced solid tumor such as melanoma, head and neck, liver or kidney cancer. The material was CD4+ or CD8+ T cells sorted from blood, obtained in a trial of the OX40 agonist ivuxolimab.

CDR3 amino acids: CASSAEGQTEAFF. The CDR3 DNA is TGTGCCAGCAGCGCGGAGGGGCAAACTGAAGCTTTCTTT. V and J are TRBV21-1 and TRBJ1-1. TRBV21-1 is marked as a pseudogene. The CDR3 runs 13 residues.